This TCR beta chain was retrieved from a study of shared clonotypes between healthy human individuals. Whole-study results and caveats: With a handful of donors compared, 4% to 5% of naive CD4 clonotypes were shared. Naive subsets typically showed greater estimated richness than memory subsets.

Only in-frame clones appear in the TCRdb table, and some are missing; sequencing was by immunoSEQ multiplex PCR. Of 2 million to 2.5 million clones listed, about 95% are singletons. For this clone: Its antigen is unidentified.

The naive CD8 subset, CD45RO-negative cells positively selected for CCR7, excluded terminally differentiated effector memory CD45RA+ cells. CDR3 length: 16 residues. CDR1 and CDR2 (germline): MNHEY, SMNVEV (reference sequence). Trimming took 7 bases from V and 1 from J; bases not matched to a gene: 12. The sequencing sample was made of naive CD8+ T cells sorted from blood. This chain connects TRBV27 to TRBJ1-2; 7 positions agree with TRBD1. The clonotype originates from a man in his late teens or twenties in good health. The CDR3 loop reads CASTKYGTDFNYGYTF. Here the CDR3 DNA reads TGTGCCAGCACTAAGTACGGGACAGATTTTAACTATGGCTACACCTTC.